There are many counts of the clone carrying this T cell receptor beta chain. Its antigen is unidentified. The germline V gene encodes CDR1 LGHNA and CDR2 YNFKEQ. With 3 bases clipped from V and 2 bases from J, the junction kept 6 bases outside the gene matches. CDR3 size: 15 residues. With 60 Vbeta and 13 Jbeta primers, the PCR was carried out. Method: immunoSEQ multiplex PCR; TCRdb's copy keeps in-frame clones and lacks some. The sample shows about 190,000 clones, roughly four fifths of them seen only once. The sample is drawn from a study of cytomegalovirus exposure and HLA in healthy donors. Study results and limitations: TCR beta chains numbering more than 150 were designated cytomegalovirus-associated. The study assumed roughly uniform donor sequencing depth for presence/absence analyses.

Input material: PBMCs. This sequence was found in a man aged 18 to 29 in good health and CMV-seronegative. The V gene is TRBV4-2, the J gene TRBJ2-7, with 8 bases matching TRBD2. The CDR3 loop reads CASSQKLAEAYEQYF. The CDR3 bases are TGTGCCAGCAGCCAGAAACTAGCGGAGGCCTACGAGCAGTACTTC.